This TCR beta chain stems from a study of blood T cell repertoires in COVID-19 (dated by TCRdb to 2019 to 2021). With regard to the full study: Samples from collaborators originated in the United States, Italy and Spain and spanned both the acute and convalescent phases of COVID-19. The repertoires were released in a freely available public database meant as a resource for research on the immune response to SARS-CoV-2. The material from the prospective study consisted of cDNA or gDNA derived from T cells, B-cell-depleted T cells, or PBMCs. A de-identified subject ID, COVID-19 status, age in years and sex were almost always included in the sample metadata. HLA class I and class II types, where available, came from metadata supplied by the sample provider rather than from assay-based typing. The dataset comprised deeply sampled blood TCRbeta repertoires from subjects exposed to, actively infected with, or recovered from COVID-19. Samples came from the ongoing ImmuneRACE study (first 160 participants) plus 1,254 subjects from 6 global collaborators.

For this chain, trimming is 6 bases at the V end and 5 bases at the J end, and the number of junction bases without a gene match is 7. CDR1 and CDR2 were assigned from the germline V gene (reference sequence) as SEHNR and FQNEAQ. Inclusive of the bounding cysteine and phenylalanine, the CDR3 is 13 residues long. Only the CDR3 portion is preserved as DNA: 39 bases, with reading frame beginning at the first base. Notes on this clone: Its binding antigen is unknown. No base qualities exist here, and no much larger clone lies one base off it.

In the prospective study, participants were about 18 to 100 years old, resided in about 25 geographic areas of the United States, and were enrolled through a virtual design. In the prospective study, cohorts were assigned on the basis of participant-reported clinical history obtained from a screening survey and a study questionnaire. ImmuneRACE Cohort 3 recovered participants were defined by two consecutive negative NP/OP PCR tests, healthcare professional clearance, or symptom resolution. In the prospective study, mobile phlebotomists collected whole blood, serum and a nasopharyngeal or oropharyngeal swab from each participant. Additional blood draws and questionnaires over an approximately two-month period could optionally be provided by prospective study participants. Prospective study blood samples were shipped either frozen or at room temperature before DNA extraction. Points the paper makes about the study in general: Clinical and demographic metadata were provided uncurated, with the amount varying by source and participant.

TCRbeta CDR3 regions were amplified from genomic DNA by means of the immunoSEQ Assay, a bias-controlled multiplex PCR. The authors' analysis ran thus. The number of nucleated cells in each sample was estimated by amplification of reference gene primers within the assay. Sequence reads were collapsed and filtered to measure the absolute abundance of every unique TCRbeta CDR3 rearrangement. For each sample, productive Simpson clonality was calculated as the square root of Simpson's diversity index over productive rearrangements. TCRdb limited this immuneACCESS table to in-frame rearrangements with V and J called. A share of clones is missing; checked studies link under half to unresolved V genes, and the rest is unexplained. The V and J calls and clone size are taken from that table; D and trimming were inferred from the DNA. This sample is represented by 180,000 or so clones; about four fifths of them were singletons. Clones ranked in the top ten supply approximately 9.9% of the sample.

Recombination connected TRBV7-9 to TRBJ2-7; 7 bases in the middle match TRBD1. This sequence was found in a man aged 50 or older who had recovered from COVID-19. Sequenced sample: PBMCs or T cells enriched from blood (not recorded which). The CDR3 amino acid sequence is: CASSMTGSHEQYF. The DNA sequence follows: TGTGCCAGCAGTATGACAGGGAGTCACGAGCAGTACTTC.